One sample yielded the 18 T cell receptor beta chains listed below, sequenced in a study of blood T cell repertoires in COVID-19. TCRdb keeps only in-frame clones here, not all; method: immunoSEQ multiplex PCR. The top ten clones hold roughly 2.1% of a sample with about 100,000 clones, roughly 90% of them seen once. The sequenced material came from peripheral blood. The source is a man aged 50 or older with active COVID-19.

This clone was counted only a few times. The chain has TRBV2 and TRBJ2-2, with D unclear. V shed 3 bases and J shed 1 base, with 12 bases lying between them. The germline gives CDR1 SNHLY, CDR2 FYNNEI. CDR3 length: 16 residues. CDR3 loop: CASSEARTGNTGELFF. The CDR3 nucleotides are TGTGCCAGCAGTGAGGCGCGAACGGGGAACACCGGGGAGCTGTTTTTT.

V is TRBV5-1 and J is TRBJ2-1; D unresolved. Trimming took off 1 base at V and 3 bases at J, with 20 bases between the two ends. This CDR3 has 18 residues. Germline lookup yields CDR1 SGHRS and CDR2 YFSETQ. CDR3: CASSLSFVAPTNYNEQFF. CDR3 coding DNA: TGCGCCAGCAGCTTGAGTTTTGTAGCTCCGACCAACTACAATGAGCAGTTCTTC.

This chain uses TRBV6-5 with TRBJ2-1; no clear D. The CDR3 runs to 11 residues. The germline gives CDR1 MNHEY, CDR2 SVGAGI. With 4 bases removed from V and 8 bases from J, the gap between germline ends came to 6 bases. CDR3 coding DNA: TGTGCCAGCAGTTTTCTCGATGAGCAGTTCTTC. It is translated as CASSFLDEQFF.

V is TRBV19 and J is TRBJ1-1, with D maybe TRBD1 (6 bases). The CDR3 has 17 residues. Between the trimmed V and J ends, which lost 3 bases and 5 bases, there was a span of 22 bases. CDR1 and CDR2 from the germline V gene are LNHDA and SQIVND (reference sequence). This CDR3 reads CASSMGLNREGRTEAFF. The CDR3 nucleotides read TGTGCCAGTAGTATGGGACTAAACAGGGAAGGGAGAACTGAAGCTTTCTTT.

This clone was counted once. The J gene is TRBJ1-2, the V gene TRBV27; D not certain. CDR3 length: 15 amino acids. Germline CDR1 reads MNHEY; CDR2 reads SMNVEV (reference sequence). The germline V and J ends were trimmed by 5 bases and 1 base, with 14 bases remaining between them. The chain's CDR3 is CASSPLSDHNYGYTF. Written as DNA, the CDR3 is TGTGCCAGCAGTCCCCTTTCAGATCATAACTATGGCTACACCTTC.

This sequence joins TRBV5-1 and TRBJ1-6, with D possibly matching TRBD1 (6 bases). Germline V CDR1 and CDR2: SGHRS, YFSETQ. The ends were cut back, 3 bases at V and 7 bases at J, with 14 bases in the middle. The CDR3 is 15 residues long. CDR3 loop: CASSWTDTGNSPLHF. CDR3 sequence (DNA): TGCGCCAGCAGCTGGACAGACACGGGGAATTCACCCCTCCACTTT.

The V call is TRBV18, the J call TRBJ2-3; 13 positions match TRBD2. In germline, CDR1 is KGHSH, CDR2 LQKENI. Trimming at V came to 2 bases and at J to 6 bases, leaving 5 bases not matched to a gene. The CDR3 extends over 16 amino acids. In DNA form, the CDR3 reads TGTGCCAGCTCACCAGGACTAGCGGGAGTAGGCGATACGCAGTATTTT. It encodes CASSPGLAGVGDTQYF.

V and J are TRBV29-1 and TRBJ1-2; 7 nucleotides match TRBD1. Trimming removed 2 bases from V and 4 bases from J; junction bases left unmatched: 7. Germline CDR1 and CDR2: SQVTM and ANQGSEA. The CDR3 runs 14 residues. The CDR3 protein is CSVESTGAFYGYTF. In DNA form, the CDR3 reads TGCAGCGTTGAATCTACAGGGGCCTTCTATGGCTACACCTTC.

The chain carries TRBV5-4 and TRBJ2-3, with D possibly matching TRBD2 (6 bases). The CDR3 covers 16 residues. Per the germline V gene, CDR1 is SGHNT and CDR2 is YYREEE (reference sequence). Between the trimmed V and J ends, which lost 0 bases and 6 bases, there was a span of 17 bases. The CDR3 reads CASSLAGTSTSDTQYF. The CDR3 nucleotides are TGTGCCAGCAGCTTGGCGGGGACTTCGACCTCCGATACGCAGTATTTT. The full variable domain, in which reference TRBV5-4 and TRBJ2-3 provide the parts outside the CDR3, is ETGVTQSPTHLIKTRGQQVTLRCSSQSGHNTVSWYQQALGQGPQFIFQYYREEENGRGNFPPRFSGLQFPNYSSELNVNALELDDSALYLCASSLAGTSTSDTQYFGPGTRLTVL.

The V gene is TRBV14, the J gene TRBJ2-2; 9 nucleotides agree with TRBD1. The CDR3 loop spans 16 amino acids. The V segment lost 4 bases and the J segment 4 bases; nucleotides outside the gene matches: 7. Germline values: CDR1 SGHDN, CDR2 FVKESK. The CDR3 is CASSPWTGAFTGELFF. The CDR3 nucleotides are TGTGCCAGCAGCCCCTGGACAGGGGCTTTCACCGGGGAGCTGTTTTTT.

This clone was counted once. J is TRBJ1-4 and V is TRBV5-6; D is ambiguous. Trimming stripped 0 bases from V and 7 bases from J, with 13 bases between. The CDR3 spans 15 residues. Germline values: CDR1 SGHDT, CDR2 YYEEEE. The CDR3 DNA reads TGTGCCAGCAGCTTGGAAGGTGGCGAGGGTGAAAAACTGTTTTTT. Translated: CASSLEGGEGEKLFF.

CDR3 protein: CATSDVDFSQPQHF. The CDR3 nucleotides are TGTGCCACCAGTGATGTGGACTTCTCTCAGCCCCAGCATTTT. The chain combines TRBV24-1 with TRBJ1-5; no firm D call. Germline V lookup: CDR1 KGHDR, CDR2 SFDVKD. The CDR3 loop spans 14 amino acids. V was pared by 3 bases and J by 6 bases, with 11 bases between.

The chain has TRBV4-1 and TRBJ2-5; possibly TRBD1 for D (6 bases). CDR3 length: 17 residues. Deletions cut 2 bases from V and 2 bases from J, with 18 bases between. Germline V gene sequence: CDR1 MGHRA, CDR2 YSYEKL. CDR3 DNA sequence: TGCGCCAGCAGCCAAAAACCGACCTGGGACACGCAAGAGACCCAGTACTTC. This encodes CASSQKPTWDTQETQYF.

The chain links TRBV18 to TRBJ1-1, with unresolved D. The CDR3 sequence is 11 residues long. Germline V lookup: CDR1 KGHSH, CDR2 LQKENI. The germline V and J ends were trimmed by 6 bases and 8 bases, with 10 bases remaining between them. The CDR3 DNA is TGTGCCAGCTCGGCGGATGGGGAAGCTTTCTTT. Its translation: CASSADGEAFF.

This clone has only one observation. The V and J genes are TRBV11-1 and TRBJ1-1; no firm D call. Per germline, CDR1 SGHAT and CDR2 FQDESV (reference sequence). The CDR3 runs to 11 residues. Trimming took off 5 bases at V and 6 bases at J, with 7 bases between the two ends. The CDR3 DNA sequence: TGTGCCAGCAGCCCCTTGTCTGAAGCTTTCTTT. It is translated as CASSPLSEAFF.

The chain employs TRBV30 and TRBJ1-5, with a weak D call TRBD1 (6 bases). Germline lookup yields CDR1 GTSNPN and CDR2 SVGIG (reference sequence). The CDR3 is 13 amino acids. Trimming left V 7 bases short and J 7 bases short, with 17 bases between. The CDR3 sequence: CAYGGQLGQPQHF. DNA for the CDR3: TGTGCCTACGGAGGACAGTTAGGGCAGCCCCAGCATTTT.

This clone was counted only a few times. The chain combines TRBV3-1 (or the pseudogene TRBV3-2) with TRBJ2-1; 11 bases line up with TRBD2. From germline, CDR1 is LGHDT and CDR2 YNNKEL (reference sequence). Losses at the gene ends were 4 bases for V and 2 bases for J; bases not matched to a gene: 4. This CDR3 spans 16 amino acids. This CDR3 reads CASSPLAGGAYNEQFF. The CDR3 nucleotides read TGTGCCAGCAGCCCCCTAGCGGGAGGTGCCTACAATGAGCAGTTCTTC.

The gene calls are TRBV5-1 and TRBJ1-2; 8 nucleotides line up with TRBD1. The CDR3 runs 16 residues. Germline CDR1 SGHRS, CDR2 YFSETQ. The trim removed 0 bases at V and 4 bases at J, leaving 8 bases unmatched. The CDR3 sequence: CASSLAGQGAAYGYTF. CDR3 bases: TGCGCCAGCAGCTTGGCCGGGCAGGGGGCTGCCTATGGCTACACCTTC.